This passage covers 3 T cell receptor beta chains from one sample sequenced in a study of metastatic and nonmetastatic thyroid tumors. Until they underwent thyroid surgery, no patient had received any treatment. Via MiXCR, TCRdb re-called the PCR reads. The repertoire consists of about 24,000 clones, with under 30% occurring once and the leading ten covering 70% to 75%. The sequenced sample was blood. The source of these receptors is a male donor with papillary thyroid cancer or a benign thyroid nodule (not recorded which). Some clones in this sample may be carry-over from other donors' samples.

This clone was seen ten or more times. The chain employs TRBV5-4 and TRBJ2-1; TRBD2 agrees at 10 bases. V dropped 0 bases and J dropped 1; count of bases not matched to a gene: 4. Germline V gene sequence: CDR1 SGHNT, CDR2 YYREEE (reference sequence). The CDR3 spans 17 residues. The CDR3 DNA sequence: TGTGCCAGCAGCTTGGGCCTAGCGGGAGTTTCCTACAATGAGCAGTTCTTC. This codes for CASSLGLAGVSYNEQFF.

In nucleotides, the CDR3 is TGTGCCAGCAAACGGTTGTCTGGGAAAGGCTACGAGCAGTACTTC. Its protein is CASKRLSGKGYEQYF. This chain uses TRBV28 with TRBJ2-7; D unresolved. Between the trimmed V and J ends, which lost 7 bases and 3 bases, there was a span of 19 bases. Germline CDR1 is MDHEN and CDR2 is SYDVKM. The CDR3 covers 15 residues.

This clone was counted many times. CDR3 sequence reads: CASSEEVGGPGDTQYF. Written as DNA, the CDR3 is TGTGCCAGCAGTGAAGAGGTGGGAGGCCCTGGAGATACGCAGTATTTT. This rearrangement joins TRBV6-1 to TRBJ2-3, with D possibly TRBD2 on 6 matching bases. The V end was cut by 1 base, the J end by 5 bases, with 16 bases between. This CDR3 has 16 amino acids. Germline V CDR1 and CDR2: MNHNS, SASEGT.